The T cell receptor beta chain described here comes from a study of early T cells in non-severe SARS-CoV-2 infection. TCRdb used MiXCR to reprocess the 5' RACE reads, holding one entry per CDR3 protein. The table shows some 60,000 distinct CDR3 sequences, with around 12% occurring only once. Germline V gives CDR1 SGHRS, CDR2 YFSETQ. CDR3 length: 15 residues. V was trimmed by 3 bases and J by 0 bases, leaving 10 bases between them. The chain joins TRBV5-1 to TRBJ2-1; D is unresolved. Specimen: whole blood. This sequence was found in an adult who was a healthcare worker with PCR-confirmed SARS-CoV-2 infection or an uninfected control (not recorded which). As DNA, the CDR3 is TGCGCCAGCAGCTCCCGGTCTGACTCCTACAATGAGCAGTTCTTC. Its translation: CASSSRSDSYNEQFF.